The 14 T cell receptor beta chains listed next were all sequenced from one sample in a study of T cell responses to AZD1222 COVID-19 vaccine (dated by TCRdb to about 2021). The library was made by the immunoSEQ multiplex PCR assay. Not all clones reach the TCRdb copy of this immuneACCESS table, which keeps in-frame sequences only. Checked studies attribute under half of the gap to unresolved V genes and leave the rest unexplained. The sample profile shows approximately 99,000 clones; about 82% of them were found once. The ten largest clonotypes hold about 3% of the sample. Per the publication, the time point label means: baseline before first vaccination. This material consisted of peripheral blood, taken on day 0 of AZD1222 vaccination. The receptors were sampled from an adult in good health.

The chain uses TRBV27 and TRBJ2-4; D remains unclear. The CDR3 sequence is 13 residues long. CDR1 is MNHEY, CDR2 SMNVEV, per germline (reference sequence). With 7 bases removed from V and 8 bases from J, the gap between germline ends came to 15 bases. The CDR3 sequence is CASTSTAGYIQYF. The DNA for the CDR3 is TGTGCCAGCACTTCGACGGCCGGGTACATTCAGTACTTC.

The genes are TRBV4-1 and TRBJ2-6; a weak D match, TRBD2 (6 bases). Germline assignment: CDR1 MGHRA and CDR2 YSYEKL. The CDR3 runs 19 residues. Trimming cost V 1 base and J 0 bases, with 16 bases left between them. This CDR3 is CASSQAPQQDYSGANVLTF. For the CDR3, the DNA is TGCGCCAGCAGCCAAGCCCCGCAGCAGGACTACTCTGGGGCCAACGTCCTGACTTTC.

V is TRBV18 and J is TRBJ1-3; D is unclear. This CDR3 region has 14 residues. V lost 3 bases to trimming and J lost 3 bases, with 9 bases between them. In germline, CDR1 is KGHSH, CDR2 LQKENI. The DNA of the CDR3 is TGTGCCAGCTCACCGGGCCGAGGTGGAAACACCATATATTTT. Its protein product is CASSPGRGGNTIYF.

V gene TRBV14 combines with J gene TRBJ2-7; the D is unclear. V lost 3 bases and J 4 bases, leaving 10 bases between the germline ends. The CDR3 contains 13 residues. Germline CDR1 and CDR2: SGHDN and FVKESK. The CDR3 coding sequence is TGTGCCAGCAGCCACCTATCCTCATACGAGCAGTACTTC. Protein sequence: CASSHLSSYEQYF.

This chain joins TRBV15 and TRBJ2-7; 9 nucleotides match TRBD1. CDR1 and CDR2 (germline): LNHNV, YYDKDF (reference sequence). V gave up 3 bases and J gave up 5 bases; unmatched junction bases: 11. This CDR3 is built from 16 residues. CDR3 nucleotide sequence: TGTGCCACCAGCAGTCCGGGACAGGGTCGGGGCGACGAGCAGTACTTC. This codes for CATSSPGQGRGDEQYF.

The sample holds a few counts of this clone. CDR3 region: CAISEWQGGEQYF. As DNA, the CDR3 is TGTGCCATCAGTGAGTGGCAGGGGGGCGAGCAGTACTTC. This chain joins TRBV10-3 and TRBJ2-7, with D possibly being TRBD1 (7 bases). Germline CDR1 reads ENHRY; CDR2 reads SYGVKD. The CDR3 consists of 13 residues. Deletions cut 1 base from V and 6 bases from J, with 10 bases between.

The chain couples TRBV4-1 to TRBJ2-1; 7 bases fit TRBD1. CDR1 and CDR2 (germline): MGHRA, YSYEKL. The CDR3 has 15 amino acids. Trimming cost V 7 bases and J 5 bases; bases outside gene matches: 11. CDR3 residues: CASTQGDRANNEQFF. CDR3 coding DNA: TGCGCCAGCACCCAGGGCGACAGGGCGAACAATGAGCAGTTCTTC.

The chain combines TRBV7-2 with TRBJ2-5; D is unclear. The V and J ends lost 1 base and 7 bases respectively, with 13 bases between them. The germline V gene encodes CDR1 SGHTA and CDR2 FQGNSA. There are 14 residues in the CDR3. CDR3 DNA sequence: TGTGCCAGCAGCTTAGAGAGTCCCCACGGGACCCAGTACTTC. Its translation is CASSLESPHGTQYF.

As regards this clone: The junction differs from germline at one of its ends, possibly a read error. The rearrangement links TRBV6-5 to TRBJ2-7, with 7 bases that match TRBD1. The CDR3 is 11 amino acids. Germline V gene sequence: CDR1 MNHEY, CDR2 SVGAGI. This CDR3 is CASSYGTERGF. The CDR3 coding sequence is TGTGCCAGCAGTTACGGGACAGAAAGGGGCTTC.

The rearrangement joins TRBV7-3 to TRBJ2-5; D not certain. Germline V CDR1 and CDR2: SGHTA, FQGTGA. V lost 1 base to trimming and J lost 5 bases, with 8 bases between them. The CDR3 totals 13 residues. The chain's CDR3 is CASSLNGVETQYF. The CDR3 region has the DNA TGTGCCAGCAGCTTAAATGGGGTTGAGACCCAGTACTTC.

This clone has only one observation. J is TRBJ2-7 and V is TRBV7-3, with D possibly being TRBD2 (6 bases). This CDR3 spans 14 amino acids. The germline CDR1 and CDR2 sequences are SGHTA and FQGTGA. V shed 2 bases and J shed 0 bases, with 8 bases lying between them. The CDR3, as DNA: TGTGCCAGCAGCTTACAGGGACTCTCCTACGAGCAGTACTTC. It codes for CASSLQGLSYEQYF.

The chain carries TRBV11-2 and TRBJ1-3, with D perhaps matching TRBD1 (6 bases). Germline CDR1 reads SGHAT; CDR2 reads FQNNGV. The CDR3 is made up of 15 amino acids. V lost 5 bases, J lost 4 bases, and 15 bases lay in between. This CDR3 is CASSPRSGGGNTIYF. The CDR3 coding sequence is TGTGCCAGCAGCCCCCGGTCGGGGGGCGGAAACACCATATATTTT.

The gene calls are TRBV19 and TRBJ1-5; D gene ambiguous. Trimming took off 5 bases at V and 0 bases at J, with 8 bases between the two ends. The CDR3 is made up of 14 amino acids. Germline V CDR1 and CDR2: LNHDA, SQIVND (reference sequence). CDR3: CASSSTPSNQPQHF. The CDR3 coding sequence is TGTGCCAGTAGTTCTACTCCTAGCAATCAGCCCCAGCATTTT.

The chain recombines TRBV10-2 with TRBJ1-2; 8 bases line up with TRBD1. CDR3 length: 15 residues. The V gene's germline CDR1 is WSHSY and CDR2 SAAADI. Losses at the gene ends were 0 bases for V and 4 bases for J; bases not matched to a gene: 4. CDR3 region: CASSESQGAAYGYTF. The CDR3 DNA reads as TGCGCCAGCAGTGAGTCGCAGGGGGCAGCCTATGGCTACACCTTC.